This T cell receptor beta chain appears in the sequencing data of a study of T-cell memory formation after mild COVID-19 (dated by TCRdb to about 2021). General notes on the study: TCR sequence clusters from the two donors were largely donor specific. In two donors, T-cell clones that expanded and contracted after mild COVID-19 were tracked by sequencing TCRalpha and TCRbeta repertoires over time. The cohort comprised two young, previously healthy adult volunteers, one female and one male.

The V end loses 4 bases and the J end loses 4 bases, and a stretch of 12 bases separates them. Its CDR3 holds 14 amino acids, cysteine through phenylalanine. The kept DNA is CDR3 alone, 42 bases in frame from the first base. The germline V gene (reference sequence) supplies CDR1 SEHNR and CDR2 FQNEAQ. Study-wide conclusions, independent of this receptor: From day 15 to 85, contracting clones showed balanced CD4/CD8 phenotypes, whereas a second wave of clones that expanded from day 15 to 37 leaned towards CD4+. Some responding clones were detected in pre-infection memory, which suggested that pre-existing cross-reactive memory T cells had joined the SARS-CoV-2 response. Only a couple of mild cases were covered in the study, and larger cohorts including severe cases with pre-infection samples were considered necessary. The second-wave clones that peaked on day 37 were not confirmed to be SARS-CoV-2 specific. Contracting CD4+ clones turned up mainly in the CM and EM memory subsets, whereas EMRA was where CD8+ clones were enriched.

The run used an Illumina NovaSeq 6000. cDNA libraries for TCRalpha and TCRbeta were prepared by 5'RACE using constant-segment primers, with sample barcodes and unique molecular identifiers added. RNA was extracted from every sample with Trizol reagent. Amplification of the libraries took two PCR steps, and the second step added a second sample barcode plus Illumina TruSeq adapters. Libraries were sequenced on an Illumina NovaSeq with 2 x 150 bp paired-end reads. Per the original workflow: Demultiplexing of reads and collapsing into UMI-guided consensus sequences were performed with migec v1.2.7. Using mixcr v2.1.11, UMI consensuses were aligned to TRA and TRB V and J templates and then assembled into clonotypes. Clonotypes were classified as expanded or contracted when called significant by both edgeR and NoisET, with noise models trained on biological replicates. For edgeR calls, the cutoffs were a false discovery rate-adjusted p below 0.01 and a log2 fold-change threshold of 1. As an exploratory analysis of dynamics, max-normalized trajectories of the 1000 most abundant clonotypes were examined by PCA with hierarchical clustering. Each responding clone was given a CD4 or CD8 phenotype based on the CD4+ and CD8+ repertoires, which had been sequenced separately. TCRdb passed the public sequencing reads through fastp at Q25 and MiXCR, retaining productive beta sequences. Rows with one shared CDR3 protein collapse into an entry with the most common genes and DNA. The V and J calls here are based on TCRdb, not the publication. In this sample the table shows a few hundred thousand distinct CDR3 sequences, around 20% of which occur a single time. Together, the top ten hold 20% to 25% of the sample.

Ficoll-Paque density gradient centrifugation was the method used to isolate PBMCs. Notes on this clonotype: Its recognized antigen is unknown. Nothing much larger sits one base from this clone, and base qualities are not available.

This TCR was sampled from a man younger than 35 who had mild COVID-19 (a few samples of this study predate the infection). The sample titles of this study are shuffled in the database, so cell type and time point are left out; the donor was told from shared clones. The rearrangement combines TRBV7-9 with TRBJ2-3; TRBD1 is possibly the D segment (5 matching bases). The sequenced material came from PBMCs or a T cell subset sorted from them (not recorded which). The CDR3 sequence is CASSWSSGSDTQYF. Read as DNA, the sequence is TGTGCCAGCAGCTGGAGCTCAGGGTCAGATACGCAGTATTTT.